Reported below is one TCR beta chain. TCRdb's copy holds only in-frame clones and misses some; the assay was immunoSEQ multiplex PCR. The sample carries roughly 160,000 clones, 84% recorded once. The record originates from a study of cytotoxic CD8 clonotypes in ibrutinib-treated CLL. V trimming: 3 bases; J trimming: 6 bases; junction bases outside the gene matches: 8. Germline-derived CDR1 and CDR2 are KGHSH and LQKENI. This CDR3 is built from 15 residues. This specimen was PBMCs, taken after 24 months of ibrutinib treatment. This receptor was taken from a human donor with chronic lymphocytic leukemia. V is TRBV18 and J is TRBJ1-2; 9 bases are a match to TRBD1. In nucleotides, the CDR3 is TGTGCCAGCTCACCGGGACAGGGATTAGATGATGGCTACACCTTC. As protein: CASSPGQGLDDGYTF.